The clone carrying this T cell receptor (beta chain) occurred once. Authors' processing steps: Nucleated cell counts were estimated from reference gene primer amplification. The assay was immunoSEQ multiplex PCR, and TCRdb's table has in-frame clones only and misses some. D and trimming were read from the DNA, whereas the V and J calls and clone size are those reported in that table. The table has 69,000 or so clones, about four fifths seen once; the top ten hold around 9.7%. These data originate in a study of blood T cell repertoires in COVID-19. For the study at large: From the United States, Italy and Spain came samples of acute and convalescent COVID-19. Sources were T cells, B-cell-depleted T cells, or PBMCs; the material itself was cDNA or gDNA.

Material for sequencing was peripheral blood. The TCR comes from a woman older than 75 with acute or convalescent COVID-19.

The CDR3 spells CASSLYGTLQTEAFF. CDR3 nucleotide sequence: TGTGCCAGCAGTTTATACGGGACACTGCAGACTGAAGCTTTCTTT. The chain joins TRBV6-5 to TRBJ1-1, with D perhaps matching TRBD1 (6 bases). The CDR3 totals 15 residues. Trimming removed 4 bases at V and 5 bases at J, with 17 bases between. Germline CDR1 is MNHEY and CDR2 is SVGAGI.